The rows below give T cell receptor beta chains drawn from one sample of a study of immune evolution from preneoplasia to lung adenocarcinoma. Generated by immunoSEQ multiplex PCR, the TCRdb table keeps only in-frame clones and is missing some. In the table there are several thousand clones, more than 70% of which are singletons. What was sequenced was FFPE minimally invasive lung adenocarcinoma tissue. Receptor source: a person aged 70 to 80 with lung adenocarcinoma. Both conserved end residues are part of each CDR3. The D gene is left open where the match is weak. Expanded clones are given a class, and other clones once, few, many or no size at all.

>TRBV15|.|TRBJ2-2|.
CATSDHRESTGELFF
TGTGCCACCAGCGACCACAGGGAAAGCACCGGGGAGCTGTTTTTT
>TRBV15|.|TRBJ2-7|few
CATSSGSGIHRSEQYF
TGTGCCACCAGCAGTGGGTCGGGCATTCATCGGAGCGAGCAGTACTTC
>TRBV25-1|.|TRBJ1-4|.
CASSDPGRSNEKLFF
TGTGCCAGCAGTGACCCGGGACGCAGTAATGAAAAACTGTTTTTT
>TRBV30|TRBD1|TRBJ2-7|.
CAWKDRGYEQYF
TGTGCCTGGAAAGACAGGGGCTACGAGCAGTACTTC
>TRBV5-1|.|TRBJ2-1|.
CASSVGAANEQFF
TGCGCCAGCAGCGTTGGGGCCGCTAATGAGCAGTTCTTC
>TRBV11-2|.|TRBJ2-7|.
CASSLGAQGSEQYF
TGTGCCAGCAGCTTAGGCGCACAGGGATCCGAGCAGTACTTC
>TRBV6-4|TRBD2|TRBJ2-3|.
CASSSSGGTDTQYF
TGTGCCAGCAGTAGTAGCGGGGGCACAGATACGCAGTATTTT
>TRBV7-2|.|TRBJ1-5|.
CASSLVPFLQPQHF
TGTGCCAGCAGCTTAGTACCATTTTTGCAGCCCCAGCATTTT
>TRBV28|.|TRBJ1-6|.
CASRPRGNSPLHF
TGTGCCAGCAGGCCACGTGGTAATTCACCCCTCCACTTT
>TRBV7-6|.|TRBJ1-2|.
CASSLAAGEGYTF
TGTGCCAGCAGCTTAGCCGCGGGGGAAGGCTACACCTTC
>TRBV27|TRBD1|TRBJ1-2|.
CASSYSGTGVRQGYTF
TGTGCCAGCAGTTACTCCGGGACAGGGGTTCGTCAAGGCTACACCTTC
>TRBV5-1|.|TRBJ1-3|medium-sized
CASRREGSGNTIYF
TGCGCCAGCAGGCGGGAAGGCTCTGGAAACACCATATATTTT
>TRBV7-7|.|TRBJ2-1|once
CASSLEVGNEQFF
TGTGCTAGCAGCTTAGAGGTAGGGAATGAGCAGTTCTTC
>TRBV6-5|.|TRBJ2-7|.
CASRAGYEQYF
TGTGCCAGCAGAGCAGGCTACGAGCAGTACTTC
>TRBV4-1|.|TRBJ2-7|.
CASSQESGQSYEQYF
TGCGCCAGCAGCCAAGAGAGTGGACAAAGCTACGAGCAGTACTTC
>TRBV19|TRBD1|TRBJ1-5|once
CASSIGQVYQPQHF
TGTGCCAGTAGTATTGGACAGGTTTATCAGCCCCAGCATTTT
>TRBV4-3|.|TRBJ2-1|.
CASSQGSRDRDEQFF
TGCGCCAGCAGCCAGGGGAGTAGGGATCGGGATGAGCAGTTCTTC
>TRBV6-1|.|TRBJ2-1|.
CASSPSGNEQFF
TGTGCCAGCAGCCCCTCGGGTAATGAGCAGTTCTTC
>TRBV5-4|.|TRBJ2-3|medium-sized
CASSWGPSQGQYF
TGTGCCAGCAGCTGGGGACCCTCTCAGGGCCAGTATTTT
>TRBV5-4|TRBD2|TRBJ2-7|.
CASSLIAGGSSYEQYF
TGTGCCAGCAGCTTGATAGCGGGGGGGTCCTCCTACGAGCAGTACTTC
>TRBV13|.|TRBJ2-3|.
CATLTRGGADTQYF
TGTGCCACCCTAACCCGAGGGGGGGCAGATACGCAGTATTTT
>TRBV11-2|TRBD2|TRBJ2-7|.
CASSLVAGGQYF
TGTGCCAGCAGCTTAGTAGCGGGGGGGCAGTACTTC
>TRBV29-1|.|TRBJ1-5|.
CSVAQGRTNQPQHF
TGCAGCGTTGCACAGGGAAGAACCAATCAGCCCCAGCATTTT
>TRBV5-1|.|TRBJ2-3|.
CASSRVSTDTQYF
TGCGCCAGCAGCCGGGTTAGCACAGATACGCAGTATTTT
>TRBV11-2|.|TRBJ2-3|.
CASSLADYTDTQYF
TGTGCCAGCAGCTTAGCGGACTACACAGATACGCAGTATTTT
>TRBV6-5|.|TRBJ1-1|.
CASRRGIGMNTEAFF
TGTGCCAGCAGAAGGGGAATCGGCATGAACACTGAAGCTTTCTTT
>TRBV1|.|TRBJ2-5|.
CTSGDRGGVEETQYF
TGCACCAGCGGTGACCGGGGGGGCGTTGAAGAGACCCAGTACTTC
>TRBV5-6|.|TRBJ2-5|.
CASSLGLWGVQETQYF
TGTGCCAGCAGCTTGGGGCTATGGGGGGTCCAAGAGACCCAGTACTTC
>TRBV6-6|.|TRBJ2-5|large
CASSYSVVGETQYF
TGTGCCAGCAGTTATTCTGTGGTGGGAGAGACCCAGTACTTC
>TRBV7-2|.|TRBJ1-2|.
CASSSDNRAGSNYGYTF
TGTGCCAGCAGCTCGGACAACAGGGCGGGGAGTAACTATGGCTACACCTTC
>TRBV19|.|TRBJ1-5|.
CASRTGQSQPQHF
TGTGCCAGTAGGACGGGGCAGTCCCAGCCCCAGCATTTT
>TRBV2|TRBD1|TRBJ2-7|.
CASSEVGTGTESYEQYF
TGTGCCAGCAGTGAAGTGGGGACCGGGACAGAATCTTACGAGCAGTACTTC
>TRBV7-2|TRBD2|TRBJ2-7|.
CASSLGLAGRPSYEQYF
TGTGCCAGCAGCTTAGGACTAGCGGGACGCCCCTCCTACGAGCAGTACTTC
>TRBV19|.|TRBJ1-1|.
CASSIGSGTEAFF
TGTGCCAGTAGTATCGGTAGCGGCACTGAAGCTTTCTTT
>TRBV28|.|TRBJ2-7|.
CASSGGKVYEQYF
TGTGCCAGCAGTGGCGGGAAAGTCTACGAGCAGTACTTC
>TRBV9|.|TRBJ2-2|.
CASSVGTGELFF
TGTGCCAGCAGCGTAGGCACCGGGGAGCTGTTTTTT
>TRBV27|TRBD1|TRBJ2-7|.
CASSFWTGIPYEQYF
TGTGCCAGCAGTTTTTGGACAGGGATTCCCTACGAGCAGTACTTC